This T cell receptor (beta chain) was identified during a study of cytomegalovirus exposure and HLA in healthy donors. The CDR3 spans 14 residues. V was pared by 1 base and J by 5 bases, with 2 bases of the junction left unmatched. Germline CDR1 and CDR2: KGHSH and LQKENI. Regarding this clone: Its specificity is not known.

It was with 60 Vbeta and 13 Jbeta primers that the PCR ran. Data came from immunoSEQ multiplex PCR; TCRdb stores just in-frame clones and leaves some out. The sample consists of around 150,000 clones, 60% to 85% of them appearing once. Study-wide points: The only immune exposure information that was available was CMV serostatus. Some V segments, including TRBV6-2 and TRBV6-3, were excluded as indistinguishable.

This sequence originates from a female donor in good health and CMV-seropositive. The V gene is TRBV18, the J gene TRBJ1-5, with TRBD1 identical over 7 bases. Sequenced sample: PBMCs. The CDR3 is CASSPLTGDQPQHF. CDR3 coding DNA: TGTGCCAGCTCACCACTCACAGGGGATCAGCCCCAGCATTTT.